Listed below are T cell receptor beta chains from one sample, sequenced in a study of memory CD4+ T cells and cytomegalovirus serostatus. Assay used: immunoSEQ multiplex PCR; TCRdb lists only in-frame clones, some missing. Found here are tens of thousands of clones, around 75% of them singletons; the top ten hold approximately 0.8%. Sequencing was performed on memory CD4+ T cells from blood. The receptors here all came from an adult in good health and CMV-seronegative. Each CDR3 is given with its conserved first and last residue. D genes are given only for firm matches. Size values are once, few and many counts, or a class for expanded clones, and some rows have none.

TRBV2	NA	TRBJ1-2	medium-sized	TGTGCCAGCAGTGATGGGGTGGGTGGCTACACCTTC	CASSDGVGGYTF
TRBV6-6	NA	TRBJ1-2	NA	TGTGCCAGCAATCCCGGGGGGGAAGCTAACTATGGCTACACCTTC	CASNPGGEANYGYTF
TRBV12-5	NA	TRBJ2-5	NA	TGTGCTAGTGGTTCCGGGACTCGGTCATCGGAGACCCAGTACTTC	CASGSGTRSSETQYF
TRBV19	NA	TRBJ2-3	NA	TGTGCCAGTAGTATAGATGGTACGGGGATCCCTGGCACAGATACGCAGTATTTT	CASSIDGTGIPGTDTQYF
TRBV6-6	TRBD1	TRBJ2-7	NA	TGTGCCAGCAGTACCGGGACAGGGAACGAGCAGTACTTC	CASSTGTGNEQYF
TRBV2	NA	TRBJ2-2	NA	TGTGCCAGCAGGAGGGGAGCCGGGGAGCTGTTTTTT	CASRRGAGELFF
TRBV4-1	TRBD2	TRBJ2-2	NA	TGCGCCAGCAGCCAAAGGACTAGCGGGGGGGCGAACACCGGGGAGCTGTTTTTT	CASSQRTSGGANTGELFF
TRBV14	NA	TRBJ1-3	NA	TGTGCCAGCAGCCAAGATACCTGGAGGAACACCATATATTTT	CASSQDTWRNTIYF
TRBV10-3	NA	TRBJ1-2	once	TGTGCCATCAGTGAATATGACAGGTTGGACAACTATGGCTACACCTTC	CAISEYDRLDNYGYTF
TRBV5-1	TRBD2	TRBJ2-7	NA	TGCGCCAGCAGTAGCGGGGGGGTCTACGAGCAGTACTTC	CASSSGGVYEQYF
TRBV9	TRBD2	TRBJ2-5	few	TGTGCCAGCAGCGTATCAAGCGGGGGGTATGGGACCCAGTACTTC	CASSVSSGGYGTQYF
TRBV19	NA	TRBJ2-1	NA	TGTGCCAGTAGTATTCTACTAGGGAATGAGCAGTTCTTC	CASSILLGNEQFF
TRBV11-2	NA	TRBJ2-5	NA	TGTGCCAGCAGCTTTGCAGGTGAAGAGACCCAGTACTTC	CASSFAGEETQYF
TRBV19	NA	TRBJ2-1	NA	TGTGCCAGTAGTTGGGAGCAGTTCTTC	CASSWEQFF